The clone carrying this TCR beta chain has more than one count but fewer than ten. Its specificity is unknown. A second PCR, run for roughly 7 to 11 cycles, used a sample-barcoded 5' primer plus a J-beta primer mix. Each cDNA molecule was tagged by a template-switch adaptor with 12 random nucleotides. TCRdb used MiXCR to reprocess the 5' RACE reads, holding one entry per CDR3 protein. This sample has about 720,000 distinct CDR3 sequences, with approximately 21% found just once. This sample was included in a study of blood T cells in healthy people across ages. V shed 6 bases and J 4 bases; nucleotides not matched to a gene: 7. The length of the CDR3 is 15 residues. Findings and limits, study-wide: Diversity was higher, and naive CD4+ cells more numerous, in long-lived donors than in aged donors. Because donor CMV status was unknown, expanded clonotype changes were possibly confounded.

Sequencing input: blood. This sequence originates from a man in his sixties or seventies in good health. The rearrangement uses TRBV12-3 or TRBV12-4 and TRBJ2-3, with TRBD1 identical over 10 bases. The chain's CDR3 is CASSLPGQGSDTQYF. CDR3 DNA sequence: TGTGCCAGCAGCCTCCCGGGACAGGGGTCAGATACGCAGTATTTT.